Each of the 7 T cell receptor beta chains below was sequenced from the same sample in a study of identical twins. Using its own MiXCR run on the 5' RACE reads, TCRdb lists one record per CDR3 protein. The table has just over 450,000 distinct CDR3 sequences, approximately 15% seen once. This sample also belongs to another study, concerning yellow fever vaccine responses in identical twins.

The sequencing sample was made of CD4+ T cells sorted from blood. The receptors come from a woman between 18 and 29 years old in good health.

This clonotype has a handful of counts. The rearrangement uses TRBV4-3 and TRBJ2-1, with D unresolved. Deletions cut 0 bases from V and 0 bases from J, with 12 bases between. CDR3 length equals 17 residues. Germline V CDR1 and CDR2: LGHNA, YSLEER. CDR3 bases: TGCGCCAGCAGCCAAGATCCTGCGGCCAGCTCCTACAATGAGCAGTTCTTC. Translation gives CASSQDPAASSYNEQFF.

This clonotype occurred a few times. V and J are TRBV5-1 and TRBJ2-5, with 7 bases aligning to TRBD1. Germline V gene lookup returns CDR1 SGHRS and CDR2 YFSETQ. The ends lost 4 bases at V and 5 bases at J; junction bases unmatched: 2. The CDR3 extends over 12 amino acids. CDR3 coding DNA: TGCGCCAGCAGCGTGGACAGGGAGACCCAGTACTTC. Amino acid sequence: CASSVDRETQYF.

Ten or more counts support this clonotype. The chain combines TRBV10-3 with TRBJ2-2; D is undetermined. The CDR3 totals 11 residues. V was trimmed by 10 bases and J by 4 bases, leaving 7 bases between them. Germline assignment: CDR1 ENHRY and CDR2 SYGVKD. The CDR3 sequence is CATSATGELFF. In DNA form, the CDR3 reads TGTGCCACCTCTGCCACCGGGGAGCTGTTTTTT.

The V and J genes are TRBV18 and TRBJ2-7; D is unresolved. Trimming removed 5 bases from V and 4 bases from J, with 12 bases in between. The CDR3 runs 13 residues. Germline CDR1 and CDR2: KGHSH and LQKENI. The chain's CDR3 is CASSVTQDYEQYF. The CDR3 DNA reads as TGTGCCAGCTCAGTAACCCAGGATTACGAGCAGTACTTC.

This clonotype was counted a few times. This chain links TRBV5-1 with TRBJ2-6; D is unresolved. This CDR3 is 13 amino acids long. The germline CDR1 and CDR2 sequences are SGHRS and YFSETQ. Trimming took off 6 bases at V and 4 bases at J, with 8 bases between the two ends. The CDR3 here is CASTPAGANVLTF. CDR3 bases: TGCGCCAGCACACCAGCCGGGGCCAACGTCCTGACTTTC.

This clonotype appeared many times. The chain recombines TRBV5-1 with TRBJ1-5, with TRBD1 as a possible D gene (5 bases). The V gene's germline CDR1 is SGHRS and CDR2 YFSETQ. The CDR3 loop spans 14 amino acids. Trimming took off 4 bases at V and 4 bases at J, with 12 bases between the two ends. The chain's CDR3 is CASSLTPGNQPQHF. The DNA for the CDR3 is TGCGCCAGCAGCCTTACCCCAGGGAATCAGCCCCAGCATTTT.

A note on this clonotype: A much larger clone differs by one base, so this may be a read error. CDR3 sequence (DNA): TGTGCCACCAGTGATTTGAGGGGGGAAGTCTACAATGAGCAGTTCTTC. This sequence encodes CATSDLRGEVYNEQFF. The genes are TRBV24-1 and TRBJ2-1, with D tentatively TRBD1 or TRBD2 (6 bases each). Trimming stripped 0 bases from V and 3 bases from J, with 11 bases between. Germline CDR1 reads KGHDR; CDR2 reads SFDVKD. The CDR3 runs to 16 residues.